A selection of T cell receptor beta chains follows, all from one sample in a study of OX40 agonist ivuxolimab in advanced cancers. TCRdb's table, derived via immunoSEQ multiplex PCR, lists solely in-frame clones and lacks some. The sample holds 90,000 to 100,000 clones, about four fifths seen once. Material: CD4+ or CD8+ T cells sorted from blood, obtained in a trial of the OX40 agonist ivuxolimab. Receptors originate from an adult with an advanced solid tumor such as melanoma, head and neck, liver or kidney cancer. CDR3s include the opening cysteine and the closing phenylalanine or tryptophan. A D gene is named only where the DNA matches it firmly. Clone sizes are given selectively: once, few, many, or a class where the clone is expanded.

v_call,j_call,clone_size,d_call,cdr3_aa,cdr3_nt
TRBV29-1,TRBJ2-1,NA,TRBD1,CSANRQGPYNEQFF,TGCAGCGCTAATAGACAGGGGCCCTACAATGAGCAGTTCTTC
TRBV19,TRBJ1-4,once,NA,CATLATVSVGEKLFF,TGTGCCACCCTAGCAACGGTCAGCGTGGGTGAAAAACTGTTTTTT
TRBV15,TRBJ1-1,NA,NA,CATSRSQGVGTEAFF,TGTGCCACCAGCAGATCCCAGGGTGTGGGCACTGAAGCTTTCTTT
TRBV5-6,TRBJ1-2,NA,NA,CASSLRGPGVYGYTF,TGTGCCAGCAGCTTGCGGGGGCCAGGGGTTTATGGCTACACCTTC
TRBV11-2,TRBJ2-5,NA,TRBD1,CASSRDRGETQYF,TGTGCCAGCAGCCGAGACAGGGGAGAGACCCAGTACTTC
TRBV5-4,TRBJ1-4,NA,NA,CASSPGRGAAKLFF,TGTGCCAGCAGCCCGGGGAGGGGGGCGGCAAAACTGTTTTTT
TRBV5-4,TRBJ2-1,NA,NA,CASSLGKSSYNEQFF,TGTGCCAGCAGCTTGGGGAAGAGCTCCTACAATGAGCAGTTCTTC
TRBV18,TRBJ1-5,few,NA,CASSPSGQPQHF,TGTGCCAGCTCACCTTCGGGTCAGCCCCAGCATTTT
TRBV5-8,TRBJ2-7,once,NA,CASSLYNSYEQYF,TGTGCCAGCAGCTTATACAACTCCTACGAGCAGTACTTC
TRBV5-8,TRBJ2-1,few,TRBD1,CASSLGDRGSNEQFF,TGTGCCAGCAGCTTGGGGGACAGAGGGAGCAATGAGCAGTTCTTC
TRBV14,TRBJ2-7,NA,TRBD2,CASSQERASGRTYEQYF,TGTGCCAGCAGCCAAGAAAGGGCTAGCGGGAGAACCTACGAGCAGTACTTC
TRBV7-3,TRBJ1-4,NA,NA,CASSLTERDQANQKEKLFF,TGTGCCAGCAGCTTAACGGAAAGAGATCAGGCAAACCAAAAGGAAAAACTGTTTTTT
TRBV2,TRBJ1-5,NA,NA,CASSWGTHSNQPQHF,TGTGCCAGCAGTTGGGGGACCCATAGCAATCAGCCCCAGCATTTT
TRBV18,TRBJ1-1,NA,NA,CASLPAQNTEAFF,TGTGCCAGCTTACCCGCACAGAACACTGAAGCTTTCTTT
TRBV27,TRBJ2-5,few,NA,CASSYSWVYQETQYF,TGTGCCAGCAGTTATTCGTGGGTGTACCAAGAGACCCAGTACTTC
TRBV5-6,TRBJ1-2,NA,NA,CASSLRQLHYGYTF,TGTGCCAGCAGCTTGAGACAGCTCCACTATGGCTACACCTTC
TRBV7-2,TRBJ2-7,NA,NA,CASSLSAANYEQYF,TGTGCCAGCAGCTTATCCGCGGCTAACTACGAGCAGTACTTC
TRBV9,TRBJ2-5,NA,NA,CASSVAAGGIGETQYF,TGTGCCAGCAGCGTAGCGGCAGGGGGGATTGGAGAGACCCAGTACTTC
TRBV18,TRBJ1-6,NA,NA,CASSPGAGNSPLHF,TGTGCCAGCTCACCTGGGGCAGGTAATTCACCCCTCCACTTT
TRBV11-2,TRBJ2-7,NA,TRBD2,CASALAASYEQYF,TGTGCCAGTGCCCTAGCGGCTTCCTACGAGCAGTACTTC
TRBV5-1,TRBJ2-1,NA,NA,CASSLVLVNEQFF,TGCGCCAGCAGCTTGGTTCTAGTCAATGAGCAGTTCTTC
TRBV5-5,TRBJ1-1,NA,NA,CASSSQPNTEAFF,TGTGCCAGCAGCTCACAGCCGAACACTGAAGCTTTCTTT
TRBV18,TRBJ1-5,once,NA,CASSLRAESNQPQHF,TGTGCCAGCTCACTCAGGGCGGAGAGCAATCAGCCCCAGCATTTT
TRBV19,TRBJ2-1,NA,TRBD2,CASSSGGSRNEQFF,TGTGCCAGTAGTAGCGGGGGGAGCCGGAATGAGCAGTTCTTC
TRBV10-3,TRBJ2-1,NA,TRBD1,CAISSTGAGVNEQFF,TGTGCCATCAGTTCCACAGGGGCGGGCGTCAATGAGCAGTTCTTC
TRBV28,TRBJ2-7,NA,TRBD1,CASSLGQAGYEQYF,TGTGCCAGCAGTTTAGGACAGGCAGGCTACGAGCAGTACTTC
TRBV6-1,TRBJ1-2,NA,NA,CASSEKVSAYGYTF,TGTGCCAGCAGTGAAAAAGTGTCCGCTTATGGCTACACCTTC
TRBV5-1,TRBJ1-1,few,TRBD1,CASSSSGQGVSEAFF,TGCGCCAGCAGCTCATCGGGACAGGGTGTATCTGAAGCTTTCTTT
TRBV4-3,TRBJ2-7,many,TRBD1,CASSQLTGGSYEQYF,TGCGCCAGCAGCCAGTTGACAGGGGGGTCCTACGAGCAGTACTTC
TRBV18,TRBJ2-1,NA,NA,CASSPPNTGPRNEQFF,TGTGCCAGCTCACCACCGAATACAGGGCCTCGCAATGAGCAGTTCTTC
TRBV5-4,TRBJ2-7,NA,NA,CASSLDQGAGEQYF,TGTGCCAGCAGCTTGGACCAAGGGGCGGGCGAGCAGTACTTC
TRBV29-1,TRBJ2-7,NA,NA,CSVKTGNEQYF,TGCAGCGTTAAAACAGGGAACGAGCAGTACTTC
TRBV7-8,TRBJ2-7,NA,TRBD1,CASSTGLGQGSIEQYF,TGTGCCAGCAGCACAGGCCTGGGACAGGGATCGATTGAGCAGTACTTC
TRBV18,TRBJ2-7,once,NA,CASSPPLKRGLNYEQYF,TGTGCCAGCTCACCACCGCTGAAACGGGGTTTGAACTACGAGCAGTACTTC
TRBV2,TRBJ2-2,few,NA,CASSERSNTGELFF,TGTGCCAGCAGTGAGAGGTCCAACACCGGGGAGCTGTTTTTT
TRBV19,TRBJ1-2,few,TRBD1,CASSLHAGQGANYGYTF,TGTGCCAGTAGTCTTCATGCCGGACAGGGAGCTAACTATGGCTACACCTTC
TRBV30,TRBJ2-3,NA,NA,CAWSSVLGALTDTQYF,TGTGCCTGGAGCTCCGTGCTGGGAGCCTTAACAGATACGCAGTATTTT
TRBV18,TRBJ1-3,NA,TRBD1,CASSPTTGEGNTIYF,TGTGCCAGCTCACCAACTACAGGGGAAGGAAACACCATATATTTT
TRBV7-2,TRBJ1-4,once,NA,CASSLQGSTNEKLFF,TGTGCCAGCAGCTTGCAGGGGTCAACTAATGAAAAACTGTTTTTT
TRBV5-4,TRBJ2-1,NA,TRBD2,CASSIPAGGPYNEQFF,TGTGCCAGCAGCATACCAGCGGGAGGGCCCTACAATGAGCAGTTCTTC
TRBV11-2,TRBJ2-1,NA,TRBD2,CASSLAPRGGSYNEQFF,TGTGCCAGCAGCTTAGCTCCGCGGGGGGGCTCTTACAATGAGCAGTTCTTC
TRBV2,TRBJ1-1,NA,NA,CASSLTLNTEAFF,TGTGCCAGCAGTTTGACTCTGAACACTGAAGCTTTCTTT
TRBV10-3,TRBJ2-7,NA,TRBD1,CAISPGTGGNYEQYF,TGTGCCATCAGTCCCGGGACAGGGGGAAACTACGAGCAGTACTTC
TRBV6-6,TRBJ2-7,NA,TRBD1,CATRDRGPYEQYF,TGTGCCACCAGGGACAGGGGCCCCTACGAGCAGTACTTC